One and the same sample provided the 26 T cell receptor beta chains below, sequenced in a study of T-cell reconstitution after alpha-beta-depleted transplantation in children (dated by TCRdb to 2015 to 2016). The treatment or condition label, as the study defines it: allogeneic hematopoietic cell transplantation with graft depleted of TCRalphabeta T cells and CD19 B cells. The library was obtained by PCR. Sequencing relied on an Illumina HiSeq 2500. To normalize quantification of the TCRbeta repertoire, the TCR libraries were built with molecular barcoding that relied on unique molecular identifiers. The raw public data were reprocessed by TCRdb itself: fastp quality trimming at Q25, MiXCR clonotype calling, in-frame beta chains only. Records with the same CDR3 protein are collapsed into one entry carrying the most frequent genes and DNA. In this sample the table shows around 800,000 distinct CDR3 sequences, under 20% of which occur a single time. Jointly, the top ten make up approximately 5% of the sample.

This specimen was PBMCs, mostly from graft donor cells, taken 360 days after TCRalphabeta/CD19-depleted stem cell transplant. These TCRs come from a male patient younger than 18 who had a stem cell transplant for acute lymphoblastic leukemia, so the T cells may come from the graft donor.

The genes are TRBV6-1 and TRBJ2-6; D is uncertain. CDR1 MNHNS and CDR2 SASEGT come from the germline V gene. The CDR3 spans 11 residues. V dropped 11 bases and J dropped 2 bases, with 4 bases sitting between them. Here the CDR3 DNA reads TGTGCCGTTACTGGGGCCAACGTCCTGACTTTC. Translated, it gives CAVTGANVLTF.

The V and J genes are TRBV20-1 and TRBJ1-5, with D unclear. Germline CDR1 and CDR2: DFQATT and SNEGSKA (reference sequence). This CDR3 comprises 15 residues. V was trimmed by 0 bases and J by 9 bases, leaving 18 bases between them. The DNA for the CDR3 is TGCAGTGCTAGAGATGTTCTCAATAGCAGGTCGCCCCAGCATTTT. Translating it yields CSARDVLNSRSPQHF.

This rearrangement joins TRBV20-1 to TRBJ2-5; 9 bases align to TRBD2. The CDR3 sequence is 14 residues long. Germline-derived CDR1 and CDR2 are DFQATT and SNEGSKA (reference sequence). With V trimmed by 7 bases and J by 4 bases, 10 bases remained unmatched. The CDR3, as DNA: TGCAGTGTTAAGCCCAGCGGGAGGACAGAGACCCAGTACTTC. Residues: CSVKPSGRTETQYF.

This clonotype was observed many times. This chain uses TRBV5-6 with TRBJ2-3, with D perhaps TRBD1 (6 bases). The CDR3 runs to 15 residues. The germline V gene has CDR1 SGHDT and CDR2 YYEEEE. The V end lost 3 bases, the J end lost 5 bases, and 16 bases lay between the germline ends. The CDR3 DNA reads TGTGCCAGCAGCTCCACAGGCAGGGGAAGAGATACGCAGTATTTT. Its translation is CASSSTGRGRDTQYF. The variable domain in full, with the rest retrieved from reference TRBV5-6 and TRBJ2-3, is DAGVTQSPTHLIKTRGQQVTLRCSPKSGHDTVSWYQQALGQGPQFIFQYYEEEERQRGNFPDRFSGHQFPNYSSELNVNALLLGDSALYLCASSSTGRGRDTQYFGPGTRLTVL.

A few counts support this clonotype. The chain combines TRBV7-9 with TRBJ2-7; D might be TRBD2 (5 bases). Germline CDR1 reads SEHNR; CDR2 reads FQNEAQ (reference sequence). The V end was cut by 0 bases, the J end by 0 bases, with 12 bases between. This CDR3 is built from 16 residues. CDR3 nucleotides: TGTGCCAGCAGCTTAGCGCCTGGAGGTCCCTCCTACGAGCAGTACTTC. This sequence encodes CASSLAPGGPSYEQYF. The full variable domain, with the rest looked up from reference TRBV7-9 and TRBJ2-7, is DTGVSQNPRHKITKRGQNVTFRCDPISEHNRLYWYRQTLGQGPEFLTYFQNEAQLEKSRLLSDRFSAERPKGSFSTLEIQRTEQGDSAMYLCASSLAPGGPSYEQYFGPGTRLTVT.

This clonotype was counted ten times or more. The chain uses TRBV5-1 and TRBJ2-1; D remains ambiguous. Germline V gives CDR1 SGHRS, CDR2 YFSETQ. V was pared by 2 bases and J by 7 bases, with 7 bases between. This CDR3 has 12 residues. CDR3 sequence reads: CASSLTTNEQFF. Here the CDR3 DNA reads TGCGCCAGCAGCTTAACCACAAATGAGCAGTTCTTC.

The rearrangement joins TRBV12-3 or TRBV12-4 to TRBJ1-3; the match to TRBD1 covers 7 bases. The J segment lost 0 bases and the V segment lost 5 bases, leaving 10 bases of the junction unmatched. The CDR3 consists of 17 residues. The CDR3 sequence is CASSQGTAGISGNTIYF. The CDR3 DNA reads TGTGCCAGCAGTCAAGGGACAGCCGGTATCTCTGGAAACACCATATATTTT.

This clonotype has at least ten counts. CDR3 in DNA: TGTGCCAGCAGCGTAGCGGGGAGGGCGCAGTATTTT. It specifies CASSVAGRAQYF. V usage is TRBV2 and J usage is TRBJ2-3; 8 nucleotides agree with TRBD2. Trimming cost V 6 bases and J 10 bases; bases outside gene matches: 6. CDR1 and CDR2 (germline): SNHLY, FYNNEI. This CDR3 has 12 residues.

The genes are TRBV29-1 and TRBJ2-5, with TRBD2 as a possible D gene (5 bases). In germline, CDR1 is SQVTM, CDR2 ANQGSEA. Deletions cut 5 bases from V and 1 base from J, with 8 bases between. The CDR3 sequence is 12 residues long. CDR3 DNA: TGCAGCGTTCCGGGGTTCCAAGAGACCCAGTACTTC. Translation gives CSVPGFQETQYF.

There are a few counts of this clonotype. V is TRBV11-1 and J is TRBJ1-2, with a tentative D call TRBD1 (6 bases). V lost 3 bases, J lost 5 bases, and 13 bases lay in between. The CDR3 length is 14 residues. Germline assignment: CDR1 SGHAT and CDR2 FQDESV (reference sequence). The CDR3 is CASSLGQRWYGYTF. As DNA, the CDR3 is TGTGCCAGCAGCTTGGGACAACGATGGTATGGCTACACCTTC.

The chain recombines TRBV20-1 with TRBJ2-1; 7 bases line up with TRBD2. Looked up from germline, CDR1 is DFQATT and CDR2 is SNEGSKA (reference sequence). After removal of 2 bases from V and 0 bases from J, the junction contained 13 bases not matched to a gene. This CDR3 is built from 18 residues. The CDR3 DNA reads TGCAGTGCTAGACCGGGGGGTGGCGGCTCGAGCTCCTACAATGAGCAGTTCTTC. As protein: CSARPGGGGSSSYNEQFF.

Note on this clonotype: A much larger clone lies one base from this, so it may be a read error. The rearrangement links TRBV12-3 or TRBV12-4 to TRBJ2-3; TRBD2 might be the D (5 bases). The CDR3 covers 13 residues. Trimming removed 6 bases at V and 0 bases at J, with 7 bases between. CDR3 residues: CASSRTSTDTQYF. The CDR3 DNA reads TGTGCCAGCAGCCGGACTAGCACAGATACGCAGTATTTT.

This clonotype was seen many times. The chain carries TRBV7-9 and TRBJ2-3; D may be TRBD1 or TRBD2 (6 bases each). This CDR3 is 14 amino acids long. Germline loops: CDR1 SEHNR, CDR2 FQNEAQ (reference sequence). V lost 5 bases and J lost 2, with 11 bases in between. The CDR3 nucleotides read TGTGCCAGCAGCCGGGGGCCTTACACAGATACGCAGTATTTT. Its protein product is CASSRGPYTDTQYF.

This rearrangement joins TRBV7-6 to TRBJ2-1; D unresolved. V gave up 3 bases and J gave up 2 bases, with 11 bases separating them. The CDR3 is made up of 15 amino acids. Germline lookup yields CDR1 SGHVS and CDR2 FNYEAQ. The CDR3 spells CASSFMGTPYNEQFF. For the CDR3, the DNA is TGTGCCAGCAGCTTTATGGGAACCCCCTACAATGAGCAGTTCTTC.

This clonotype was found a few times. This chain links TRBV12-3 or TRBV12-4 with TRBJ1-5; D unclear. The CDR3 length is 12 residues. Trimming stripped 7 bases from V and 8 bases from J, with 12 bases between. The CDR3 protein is CASTLGKKPQHF. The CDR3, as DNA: TGTGCCAGCACCCTCGGGAAAAAGCCCCAGCATTTT.

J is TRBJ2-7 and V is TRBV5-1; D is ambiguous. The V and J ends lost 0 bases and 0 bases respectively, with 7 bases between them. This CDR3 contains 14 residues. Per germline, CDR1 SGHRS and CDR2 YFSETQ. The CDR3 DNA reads TGCGCCAGCAGCTTGGTTGTCTTCTCCTACGAGCAGTACTTC. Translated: CASSLVVFSYEQYF.

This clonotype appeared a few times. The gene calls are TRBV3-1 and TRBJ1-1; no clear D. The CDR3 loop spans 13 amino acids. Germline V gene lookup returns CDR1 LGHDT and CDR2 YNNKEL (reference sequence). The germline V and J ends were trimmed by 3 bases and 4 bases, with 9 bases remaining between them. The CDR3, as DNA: TGTGCCAGCAGCCAGAGGGCGGGCACTGAAGCTTTCTTT. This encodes CASSQRAGTEAFF.

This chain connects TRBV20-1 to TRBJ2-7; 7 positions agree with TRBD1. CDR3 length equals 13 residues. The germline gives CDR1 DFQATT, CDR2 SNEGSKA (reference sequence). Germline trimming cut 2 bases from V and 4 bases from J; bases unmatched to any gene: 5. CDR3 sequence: CSARRGTAYEQYF. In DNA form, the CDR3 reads TGCAGTGCTAGAAGGGGGACAGCATACGAGCAGTACTTC.

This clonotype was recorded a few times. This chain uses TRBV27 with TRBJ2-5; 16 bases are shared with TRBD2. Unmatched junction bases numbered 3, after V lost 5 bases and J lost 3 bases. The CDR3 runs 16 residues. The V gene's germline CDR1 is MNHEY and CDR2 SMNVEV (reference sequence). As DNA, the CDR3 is TGTGCCAGCAGTGGGGGACTAGCGGGAGGGAAAGAGACCCAGTACTTC. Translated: CASSGGLAGGKETQYF.

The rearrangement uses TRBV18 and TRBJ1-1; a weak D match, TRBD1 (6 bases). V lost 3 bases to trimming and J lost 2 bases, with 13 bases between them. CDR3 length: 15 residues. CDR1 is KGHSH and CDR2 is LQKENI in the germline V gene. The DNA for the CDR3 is TGTGCCAGCTCACCGCAGGGAGGGGGAAACACTGAAGCTTTCTTT. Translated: CASSPQGGGNTEAFF.

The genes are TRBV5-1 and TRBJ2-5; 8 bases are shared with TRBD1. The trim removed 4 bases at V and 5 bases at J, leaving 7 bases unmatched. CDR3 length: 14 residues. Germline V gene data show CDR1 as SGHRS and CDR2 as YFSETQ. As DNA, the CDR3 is TGCGCCAGCAGCCAAGAGACAGGGGACGAGACCCAGTACTTC. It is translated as CASSQETGDETQYF.

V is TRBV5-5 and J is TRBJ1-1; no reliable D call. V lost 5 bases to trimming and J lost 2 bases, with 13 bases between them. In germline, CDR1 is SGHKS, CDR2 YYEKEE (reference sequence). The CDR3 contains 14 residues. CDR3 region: CASSPGPVNTEAFF. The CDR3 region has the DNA TGTGCCAGCAGTCCCGGCCCAGTTAACACTGAAGCTTTCTTT.

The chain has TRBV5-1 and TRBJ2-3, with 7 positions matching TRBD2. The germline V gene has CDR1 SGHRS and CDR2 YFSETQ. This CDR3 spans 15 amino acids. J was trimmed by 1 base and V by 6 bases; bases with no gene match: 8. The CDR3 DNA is TGCGCCAGCATGGAGCGGGGAGTACGCACAGATACGCAGTATTTT. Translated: CASMERGVRTDTQYF.

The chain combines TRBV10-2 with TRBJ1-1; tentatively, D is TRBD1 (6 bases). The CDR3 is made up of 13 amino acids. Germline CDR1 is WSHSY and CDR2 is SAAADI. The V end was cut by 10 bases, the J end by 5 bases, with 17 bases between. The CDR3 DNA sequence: TGCGCCACCAGGAGCAGGGGAGGGACTGAAGCTTTCTTT. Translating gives CATRSRGGTEAFF.

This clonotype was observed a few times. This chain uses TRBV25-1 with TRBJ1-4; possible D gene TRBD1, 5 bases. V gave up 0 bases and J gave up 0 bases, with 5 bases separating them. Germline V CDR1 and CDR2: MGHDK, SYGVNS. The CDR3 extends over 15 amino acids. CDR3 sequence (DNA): TGTGCCAGCAGTGAATACAGGGCAACTAATGAAAAACTGTTTTTT. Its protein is CASSEYRATNEKLFF.

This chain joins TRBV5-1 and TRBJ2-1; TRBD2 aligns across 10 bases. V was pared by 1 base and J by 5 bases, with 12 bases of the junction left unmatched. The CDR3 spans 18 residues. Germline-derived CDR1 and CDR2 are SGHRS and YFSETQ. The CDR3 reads CASSLPGLADPVNNEQFF. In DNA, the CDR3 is TGCGCCAGCAGCTTGCCTGGACTAGCGGACCCCGTTAACAATGAGCAGTTCTTC.